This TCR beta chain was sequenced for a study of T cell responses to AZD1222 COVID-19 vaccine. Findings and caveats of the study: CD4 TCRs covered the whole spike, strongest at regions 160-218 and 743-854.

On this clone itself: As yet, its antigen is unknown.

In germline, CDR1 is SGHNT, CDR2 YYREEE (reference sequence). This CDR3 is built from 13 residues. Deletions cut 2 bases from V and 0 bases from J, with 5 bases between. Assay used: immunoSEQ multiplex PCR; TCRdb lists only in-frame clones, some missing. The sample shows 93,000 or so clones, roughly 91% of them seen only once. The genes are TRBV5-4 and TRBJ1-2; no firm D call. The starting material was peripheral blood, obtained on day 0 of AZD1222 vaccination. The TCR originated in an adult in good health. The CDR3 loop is CASSFPTNYGYTF. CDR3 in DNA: TGTGCCAGCAGCTTTCCGACTAACTATGGCTACACCTTC.